Each of the 30 T cell receptor beta chains below was sequenced from the same sample in a study of cytomegalovirus exposure and HLA in healthy donors. The PCR employed 60 Vbeta primers together with 13 Jbeta primers. Assay: immunoSEQ multiplex PCR; the TCRdb copy retains only in-frame clones and omits some. There are around 140,000 clones in the sample; under 10% occur only once, and roughly 7% lies in the top ten. The sample consisted of PBMCs. The receptors shown here come from a woman between 40 and 55 years old in good health and CMV-seropositive.

V usage is TRBV6-5 and J usage is TRBJ1-3, with D unresolved. The CDR3 consists of 12 residues. From germline, CDR1 is MNHEY and CDR2 SVGAGI. Trimming removed 5 bases from V and 3 bases from J, with 5 bases in between. In DNA, the CDR3 is TGTGCCAGCAGTCGAGGTGGAAACACCATATATTTT. This gives the protein CASSRGGNTIYF.

A word on this clone: Mismatch with germline at one junction end may stem from a read error. The sample has other DNA sequences that encode this CDR3 too. The rearrangement links TRBV2 to TRBJ2-7; weak D call: TRBD2 (6 bases). The germline gives CDR1 SNHLY, CDR2 FYNNEI. The CDR3 is made up of 13 amino acids. CDR3 bases: TGTGCCAGCAATGGCGTCGGGGGATACGAGCAGTATTTC. Translation gives CASNGVGGYEQYF.

The chain recombines TRBV7-2 with TRBJ1-4; D is uncertain. CDR3 length: 15 amino acids. Between the trimmed V and J ends, which lost 1 base and 7 bases, there was a span of 13 bases. CDR1 is SGHTA and CDR2 is FQGNSA in the germline V gene. Here the CDR3 DNA reads TGTGCCAGCAGCTTAGTTGGAGGGTCAAGTGAAAAACTGTTTTTT. This codes for CASSLVGGSSEKLFF.

The V call is TRBV5-1, the J call TRBJ2-5; 10 bases line up with TRBD1. Germline loops: CDR1 SGHRS, CDR2 YFSETQ. J gave up 5 bases and V 3 bases, and 10 bases lay outside the gene matches. The CDR3 contains 16 residues. CDR3 amino acids: CASSSTGTGAKETQYF. The CDR3 DNA is TGCGCCAGCAGCTCCACCGGGACAGGGGCAAAGGAGACCCAGTACTTC.

The chain is built from TRBV18 and TRBJ2-1; the match to TRBD2 covers 7 bases. V shed 6 bases, J shed 4 bases, and the junction held 6 bases outside the gene matches. Germline V gene sequence: CDR1 KGHSH, CDR2 LQKENI. The CDR3 is made up of 14 amino acids. CDR3: CASSLGGSYNEQFF. Here the CDR3 DNA reads TGTGCCAGCTCCCTCGGGGGGAGTTACAATGAGCAGTTCTTC.

Here the CDR3 DNA reads TGTGCCAGTAGTATAGCCAGAAATCAGCCCCAGCATTTT. Its translation is CASSIARNQPQHF. The chain employs TRBV19 and TRBJ1-5; D not certain. V was trimmed by 1 base and J by 4 bases, leaving 5 bases between them. The germline V gene has CDR1 LNHDA and CDR2 SQIVND (reference sequence). The CDR3 consists of 13 residues.

The chain employs TRBV25-1 and TRBJ2-3; D is undetermined. This CDR3 is built from 14 residues. Trimming stripped 2 bases from V and 5 bases from J, with 11 bases between. Germline loops: CDR1 MGHDK, CDR2 SYGVNS. The CDR3 sequence is CASSEMLVGDTQYF. The CDR3 DNA reads as TGTGCCAGCAGTGAAATGCTAGTAGGAGATACGCAGTATTTT.

The sample holds a few counts of this clone. The CDR3 region is CASSLVGGEQFF. The CDR3 DNA reads TGTGCCAGCAGCTTAGTCGGGGGTGAGCAGTTCTTC. The chain combines TRBV13 with TRBJ2-1, with a tentative D call TRBD2 (6 bases). The CDR3 loop spans 12 amino acids. Per the germline V gene, CDR1 is PRHDT and CDR2 is FYEKMQ (reference sequence). V was cut by 1 base and J by 9 bases, with 7 bases left in between. Full variable domain (outside the CDR3, taken from reference TRBV13 and TRBJ2-1): AAGVIQSPRHLIKEKRETATLKCYPIPRHDTVYWYQQGPGQDPQFLISFYEKMQSDKGSIPDRFSAQQFSDYHSELNMSSLELGDSALYFCASSLVGGEQFFGPGTRLTVL.

This clone was detected a few times. This chain links TRBV2 with TRBJ2-5; D perhaps matches TRBD1 (5 bases). Trimming removed 8 bases from V and 6 bases from J, with 16 bases in between. Per the germline V gene, CDR1 is SNHLY and CDR2 is FYNNEI. This CDR3 has 13 residues. CDR3: CASGGRVTQTQYF. DNA for the CDR3: TGTGCCAGCGGTGGCAGGGTCACGCAGACCCAGTACTTC.

The chain is built from TRBV5-1 and TRBJ2-5, with D maybe TRBD2 (6 bases). Germline V gene data show CDR1 as SGHRS and CDR2 as YFSETQ. There are 14 residues in the CDR3. The V end lost 3 bases, the J end lost 7 bases, and 16 bases lay between the germline ends. The CDR3, as DNA: TGCGCCAGCAGCTCTTACGGGACTTCGGGGACCCAGTACTTC. It is translated as CASSSYGTSGTQYF.

This CDR3 is CASSLARRVEAFF. In nucleotides, the CDR3 is TGTGCCAGCAGCTTAGCTAGGAGGGTTGAAGCTTTCTTT. The chain couples TRBV7-9 to TRBJ1-1; D ambiguous. The CDR3 loop spans 13 amino acids. The V and J ends lost 0 bases and 7 bases respectively, with 9 bases between them. CDR1 SEHNR and CDR2 FQNEAQ come from the germline V gene (reference sequence).

The J gene is TRBJ2-1, the V gene TRBV19, with 13 bases that match TRBD2. The CDR3 spans 16 residues. The V and J ends lost 4 bases and 4 bases, in that order; junction bases with no gene match: 4. Germline V gives CDR1 LNHDA, CDR2 SQIVND (reference sequence). This chain's CDR3 is CASSTWTSGGYNEQFF. The CDR3, as DNA: TGTGCCAGTAGTACTTGGACTAGCGGGGGATACAATGAGCAGTTCTTC.

The rearrangement joins TRBV10-3 to TRBJ2-7, with TRBD1 identical over 10 bases. Looked up from germline, CDR1 is ENHRY and CDR2 is SYGVKD. The V segment lost 10 bases and the J segment 1 base; nucleotides outside the gene matches: 10. CDR3 length: 15 residues. The CDR3 region is CASRMTGGASYEQYF. CDR3 sequence (DNA): TGTGCCAGTCGGATGACAGGGGGCGCTTCCTACGAGCAGTACTTC.

The rearrangement uses TRBV5-5 and TRBJ2-3; unclear D gene. V shed 4 bases and J shed 2 bases, with 2 bases lying between them. Germline V gene sequence: CDR1 SGHKS, CDR2 YYEKEE (reference sequence). The CDR3 length is 11 residues. CDR3 sequence: CASSLTDTQYF. For the CDR3, the DNA is TGTGCCAGCAGCCTCACAGATACGCAGTATTTT.

The rearrangement links TRBV29-1 to TRBJ1-1, with 8 nucleotides matching TRBD1. CDR3 length: 13 amino acids. With 7 bases clipped from V and 3 bases from J, the junction kept 7 bases outside the gene matches. Germline V CDR1 and CDR2: SQVTM, ANQGSEA. The CDR3 spells CSALGQGYTEAFF. In DNA form, the CDR3 reads TGCAGCGCACTCGGACAGGGTTACACTGAAGCTTTCTTT.

This clone turned up a few times. The J gene is TRBJ2-6, the V gene TRBV13; a weak D match, TRBD1 (6 bases). V was pared by 5 bases and J by 4 bases, with 15 bases between. CDR1 and CDR2 (germline): PRHDT, FYEKMQ (reference sequence). The CDR3 sequence is 16 residues long. The CDR3 region has the DNA TGTGCCAGCAGCGTCAGTACAGGGTACGGGGCCAACGTCCTGACTTTC. The encoded protein is CASSVSTGYGANVLTF.

V and J are TRBV28 and TRBJ1-1; D remains unclear. The CDR3 runs 16 residues. V was shortened by 4 bases and J by 0 bases, with 15 bases between the two germline ends. The germline V gene encodes CDR1 MDHEN and CDR2 SYDVKM. CDR3 amino acids: CASSSGAASMNTEAFF. In DNA, the CDR3 is TGTGCCAGCAGTTCCGGAGCCGCCTCTATGAACACTGAAGCTTTCTTT.

Comments on this clone: The sample has other DNA sequences that encode this CDR3 too. The J gene is TRBJ1-4, the V gene TRBV6-6, with a tentative D call TRBD1 (5 bases). V shed 1 base and J shed 0 bases, with 6 bases lying between them. Germline CDR1 MNHNY, CDR2 SVGAGI (reference sequence). The CDR3 is 15 residues long. The CDR3 sequence is CASSYWGATNEKLFF. CDR3 bases: TGTGCCAGCAGTTACTGGGGCGCAACTAATGAAAAACTGTTTTTT.

The chain carries TRBV7-9 and TRBJ1-1, with D hard to call. CDR1 and CDR2 (germline): SEHNR, FQNEAQ (reference sequence). Trimming removed 5 bases at V and 5 bases at J, with 9 bases between. This CDR3 region has 12 residues. CDR3 loop: CASSRGWTEAFF. DNA of the CDR3: TGTGCCAGCAGCCGAGGATGGACTGAAGCTTTCTTT.

The gene calls are TRBV18 and TRBJ2-2; D remains ambiguous. This CDR3 has 15 amino acids. CDR1 is KGHSH and CDR2 is LQKENI in the germline V gene. V lost 3 bases and J lost 3, with 11 bases in between. Here the CDR3 DNA reads TGTGCCAGCTCACCGATATCAGGCGACACCGGGGAGCTGTTTTTT. Its translation is CASSPISGDTGELFF.

The genes are TRBV2 and TRBJ2-7; 7 positions match TRBD1. Trimming at V came to 5 bases and at J to 4 bases, leaving 11 bases not matched to a gene. CDR3 size: 15 residues. Germline V CDR1 and CDR2: SNHLY, FYNNEI. The CDR3 sequence: CASSTVGTVEYEQYF. CDR3 DNA sequence: TGTGCCAGCAGTACCGTCGGGACAGTAGAGTACGAGCAGTACTTC.

This clone was recorded a few times. The V gene is TRBV10-2, the J gene TRBJ2-1; the D gene is possibly TRBD1 (5 bases). CDR1 is WSHSY and CDR2 is SAAADI in the germline V gene. The V gene lost 3 bases and the J gene lost 1 base, with 10 bases spanning the gap. The CDR3 covers 15 residues. Here the CDR3 reads CASSDRQGSYNEQFF. CDR3 DNA sequence: TGCGCCAGCAGTGACAGGCAGGGATCCTACAATGAGCAGTTCTTC.

The chain is built from TRBV2 and TRBJ1-3, with D perhaps matching TRBD1 (5 bases). In germline, CDR1 is SNHLY, CDR2 FYNNEI. V lost 6 bases, J lost 0 bases, and 15 bases lay in between. The CDR3 consists of 16 residues. The CDR3 bases are TGTGCCAGCAGGCAGGACCGGGACTCCTCTGGAAACACCATATATTTT. It codes for CASRQDRDSSGNTIYF. The whole variable domain, filled in from reference TRBV2 and TRBJ1-3, reads EPEVTQTPSHQVTQMGQEVILRCVPISNHLYFYWYRQILGQKVEFLVSFYNNEISEKSEIFDDQFSVERPDGSNFTLKIRSTKLEDSAMYFCASRQDRDSSGNTIYFGEGSWLTVV.

The chain combines TRBV4-2 with TRBJ2-3; TRBD2 matches 10 bases. Per the germline V gene, CDR1 is LGHNA and CDR2 is YNFKEQ. J was trimmed by 3 bases and V by 0 bases; bases with no gene match: 3. This CDR3 contains 16 residues. The CDR3 is CASSQDLGLATDTQYF. The DNA of the CDR3 is TGTGCCAGCAGCCAAGATTTGGGACTAGCGACAGATACGCAGTATTTT.

In this sample, this clone turned up a few times. The chain joins TRBV7-2 to TRBJ1-5; 8 bases match TRBD1. The CDR3 sequence is 17 residues long. Germline lookup yields CDR1 SGHTA and CDR2 FQGNSA. The V and J ends lost 5 bases and 1 base, in that order; junction bases with no gene match: 10. The CDR3 here is CASSPRTGLRSNQPQHF. DNA of the CDR3: TGTGCCAGCAGCCCTCGGACAGGGCTTCGAAGCAATCAGCCCCAGCATTTT.

The rearrangement links TRBV29-1 to TRBJ2-2; D perhaps matches TRBD2 (7 bases). Germline V gene data show CDR1 as SQVTM and CDR2 as ANQGSEA. Trimming shortened V by 7 bases and J by 7 bases, and 16 bases separated the two germline ends. There are 13 residues in the CDR3. The CDR3 region is CSAAPGGVGELFF. The CDR3 DNA reads as TGCAGCGCCGCCCCGGGGGGCGTCGGGGAGCTGTTTTTT.

This chain uses TRBV5-5 with TRBJ2-1; 10 nucleotides agree with TRBD2. The CDR3 contains 15 residues. After removal of 4 bases from V and 3 bases from J, the junction contained 4 bases not matched to a gene. From germline, CDR1 is SGHKS and CDR2 YYEKEE (reference sequence). This CDR3 is CASSPTSGVYNEQFF. Here the CDR3 DNA reads TGTGCCAGCAGCCCTACTAGCGGGGTCTACAATGAGCAGTTCTTC. Full variable domain (missing parts from reference TRBV5-5 and TRBJ2-1): DAGVTQSPTHLIKTRGQQVTLRCSPISGHKSVSWYQQVLGQGPQFIFQYYEKEERGRGNFPDRFSARQFPNYSSELNVNALLLGDSALYLCASSPTSGVYNEQFFGPGTRLTVL.

The table lists this clone with a few counts. This chain uses TRBV4-3 with TRBJ2-3, with TRBD2 identical over 7 bases. The CDR3 has 15 residues. CDR1 and CDR2 (germline): LGHNA, YSLEER. V dropped 5 bases and J dropped 2; count of bases not matched to a gene: 7. DNA for the CDR3: TGCGCCAGCAGCTCGGCGGGGGAGTCCACAGATACGCAGTATTTT. Its protein product is CASSSAGESTDTQYF.

This clone was seen only a few times. The DNA for the CDR3 is TGTGCCAGCTCACCACAAATAGGACAGGGCGCCGGCTATGGCTACACCTTC. This translates into CASSPQIGQGAGYGYTF. The J gene is TRBJ1-2, the V gene TRBV18, with 8 bases lining up with TRBD1. The germline CDR1 and CDR2 sequences are KGHSH and LQKENI. The ends lost 1 base at V and 4 bases at J; junction bases unmatched: 11. The CDR3 spans 17 residues.

The chain links TRBV6-5 to TRBJ2-7, with 8 bases aligning to TRBD2. Germline trimming cut 0 bases from V and 6 bases from J; bases unmatched to any gene: 4. The CDR3 covers 14 residues. Germline V CDR1 and CDR2: MNHEY, SVGAGI. The CDR3 protein is CASSYSRGAGEQYF. Written as DNA, the CDR3 is TGTGCCAGCAGTTACTCGCGGGGGGCAGGCGAGCAGTACTTC.